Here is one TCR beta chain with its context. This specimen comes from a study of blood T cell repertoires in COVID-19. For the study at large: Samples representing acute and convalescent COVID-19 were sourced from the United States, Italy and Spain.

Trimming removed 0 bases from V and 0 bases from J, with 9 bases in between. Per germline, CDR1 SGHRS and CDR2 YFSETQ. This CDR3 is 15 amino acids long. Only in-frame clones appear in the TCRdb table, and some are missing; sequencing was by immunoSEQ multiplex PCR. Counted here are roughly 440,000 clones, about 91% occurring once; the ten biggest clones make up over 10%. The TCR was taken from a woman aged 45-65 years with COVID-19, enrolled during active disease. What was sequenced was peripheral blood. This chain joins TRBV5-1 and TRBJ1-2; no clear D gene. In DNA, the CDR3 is TGCGCCAGCAGCTTGGCCGGAGTAGCTAACTATGGCTACACCTTC. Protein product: CASSLAGVANYGYTF.